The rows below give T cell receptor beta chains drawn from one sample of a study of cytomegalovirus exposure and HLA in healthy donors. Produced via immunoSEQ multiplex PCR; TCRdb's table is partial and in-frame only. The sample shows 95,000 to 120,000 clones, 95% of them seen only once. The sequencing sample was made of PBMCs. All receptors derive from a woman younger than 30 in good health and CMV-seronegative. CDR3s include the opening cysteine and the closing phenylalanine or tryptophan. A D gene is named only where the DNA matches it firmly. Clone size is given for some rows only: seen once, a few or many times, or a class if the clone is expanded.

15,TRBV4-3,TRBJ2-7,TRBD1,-,TGCGCCAGCAGCCAAGATGGGAGACAGGGGGGTGAGCAGTACTTC,CASSQDGRQGGEQYF
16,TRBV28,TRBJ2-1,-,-,TGTGCCAGCAGTCCCCGGACAGTACCCTCCTACAATGAGCAGTTCTTC,CASSPRTVPSYNEQFF
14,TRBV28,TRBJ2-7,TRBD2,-,TGTGCCAGCAGTTCAGCGGGACTGATCTACGAGCAGTACTTC,CASSSAGLIYEQYF
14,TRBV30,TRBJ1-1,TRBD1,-,TGTGCCTGGAGTCTGGGACAGGGCGCCACTGAAGCTTTCTTT,CAWSLGQGATEAFF
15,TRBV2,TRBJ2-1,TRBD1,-,TGTGCCAGCAGTCTCCGGGACAGGGTCGGCAATGAGCAGTTCTTC,CASSLRDRVGNEQFF
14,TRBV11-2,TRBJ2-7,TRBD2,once,TGTGCCAGCAGCTTGGGGGGGGACCCCTACGAGCAGTACTTC,CASSLGGDPYEQYF
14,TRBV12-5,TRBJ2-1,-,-,TGTGCTAGTGGTTTGGAGGGGTCCTACAATGAGCAGTTCTTC,CASGLEGSYNEQFF
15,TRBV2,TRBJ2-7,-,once,TGTGCCAGCAGTCGACAGGGAGGCAACTCCTACGAGCAGTACTTC,CASSRQGGNSYEQYF
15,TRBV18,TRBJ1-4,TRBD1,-,TGTGCCAGCTCACAACAGGGGATAGTAGAAGAAAAACTGTTTTTT,CASSQQGIVEEKLFF
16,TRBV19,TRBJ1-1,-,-,TGTGCCAGTAGTATTGATTTAGAGACTCTGAACACTGAAGCTTTCTTT,CASSIDLETLNTEAFF
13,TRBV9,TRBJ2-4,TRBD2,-,TGTGCCAGCGCGAAGGGAGGGATTGACATTCAGTACTTC,CASAKGGIDIQYF
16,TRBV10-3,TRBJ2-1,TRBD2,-,TGTGCCATCAGTATTGTGCGGGGGGCCTCCTACAATGAGCAGTTCTTC,CAISIVRGASYNEQFF
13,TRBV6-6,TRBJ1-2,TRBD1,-,TGTGCCAGCGCTTTCACAGGGGCCTATGGCTACACCTTC,CASAFTGAYGYTF
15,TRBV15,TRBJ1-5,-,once,TGTGCCACCAGCAGGGATCCGGACAGCCAACAGCCCCAGCATTTT,CATSRDPDSQQPQHF
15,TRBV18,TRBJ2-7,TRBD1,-,TGTGCCAGCTCACCCCGGACAGGGGAGATCTACGAGCAGTACTTC,CASSPRTGEIYEQYF
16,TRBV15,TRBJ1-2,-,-,TGTGCCACCAGCATCAGCGGGATTGAAGGCCTCTATGGCTACACCTTC,CATSISGIEGLYGYTF
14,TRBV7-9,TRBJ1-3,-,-,TGTGCCAGCAGCCCAGGGCTCGCTGGAAACACCATATATTTT,CASSPGLAGNTIYF
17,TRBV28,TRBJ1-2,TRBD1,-,TGTGCCAGCAGTTTAAGGGGACAGGCCGCATCGAGCTATGGCTACACCTTC,CASSLRGQAASSYGYTF
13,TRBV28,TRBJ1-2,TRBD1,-,TGTGCCAGCAGAACAACAGGGGTTCGGGGCTACACCTTC,CASRTTGVRGYTF
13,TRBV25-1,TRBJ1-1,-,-,TGTGCCAGCAGTGACGTTCTGAACACTGAAGCTTTCTTT,CASSDVLNTEAFF
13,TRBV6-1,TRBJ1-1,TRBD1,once,TGTGCCAGCAAAAGACAGGGGGACACTGAAGCTTTCTTT,CASKRQGDTEAFF
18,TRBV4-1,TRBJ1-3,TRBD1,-,TGCGCCAGCAGCCAAGTTCAGGGGGCGAGGGCCTCTGGAAACACCATATATTTT,CASSQVQGARASGNTIYF
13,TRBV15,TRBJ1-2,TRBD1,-,TGTGCCACCAGCGTCGACAGGGGCTATGGCTACACCTTC,CATSVDRGYGYTF
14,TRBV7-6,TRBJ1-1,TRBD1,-,TGTGCCAGCAGCCTAGGACAGGCCAACACTGAAGCTTTCTTT,CASSLGQANTEAFF
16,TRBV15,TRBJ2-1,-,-,TGTGCCACCAGCGCGGGACCAACCACGCCTGACAATGAGCAGTTCTTC,CATSAGPTTPDNEQFF
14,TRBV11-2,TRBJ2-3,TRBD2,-,TGTGCCAGCAGCCCGGGACTACGCACAGATACGCAGTATTTT,CASSPGLRTDTQYF
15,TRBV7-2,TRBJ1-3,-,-,TGTGCCAGCAGCCCAACCGGGGGATCTGGAAACACCATATATTTT,CASSPTGGSGNTIYF
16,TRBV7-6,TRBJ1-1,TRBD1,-,TGTGCCAGCAGCTTAGAAGATCAGGGGGCCGGCACTGAAGCTTTCTTT,CASSLEDQGAGTEAFF
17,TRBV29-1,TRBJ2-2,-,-,TGCAGCGCAACCGACAGGGACTTCGGGGCGGTTACCGGGGAGCTGTTTTTT,CSATDRDFGAVTGELFF
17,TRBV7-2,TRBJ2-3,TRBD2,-,TGTGCCAGCAGCTCTAGACTAGCGGGGGGACTCACAGATACGCAGTATTTT,CASSSRLAGGLTDTQYF
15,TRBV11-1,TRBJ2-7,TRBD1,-,TGTGCCAGCAGCCAAATGGGACAGGGGCTCTACGAGCAGTACTTC,CASSQMGQGLYEQYF
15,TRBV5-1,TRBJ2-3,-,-,TGCGCCAGCAGCTTCGGCAGGGGCGGTTCAGATACGCAGTATTTT,CASSFGRGGSDTQYF
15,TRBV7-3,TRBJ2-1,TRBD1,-,TGTGCCAGCAGCTCCGGACAGGGAACCTACAATGAGCAGTTCTTC,CASSSGQGTYNEQFF
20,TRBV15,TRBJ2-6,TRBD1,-,TGTGCCACCAGCAGAGATCCAGGGACAGGGTCCCCCTCTGGGGCCAACGTCCTGACTTTC,CATSRDPGTGSPSGANVLTF
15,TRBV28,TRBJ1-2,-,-,TGTGCCAGCAGCTCTATGGCAGGGTCCGGCTATGGCTACACCTTC,CASSSMAGSGYGYTF
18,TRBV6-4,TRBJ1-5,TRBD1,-,TGTGCCAGCAGTGGCCGGGACAGGGCTAACATGCGGTCTCAGCCCCAGCATTTT,CASSGRDRANMRSQPQHF
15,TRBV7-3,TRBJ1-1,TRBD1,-,TGTGCCAGCAGTTACCGGGGACAGGGTTTAGCTGAAGCTTTCTTT,CASSYRGQGLAEAFF
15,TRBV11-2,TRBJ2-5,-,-,TGTGCCAGCAGCTTAACTTTTGCGGACTATGAGGCCCAGTACTTC,CASSLTFADYEAQYF
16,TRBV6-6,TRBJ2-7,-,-,TGTGCCAGCAGTTACCGGGACTTTCCGAGCTCCTACGAGCAGTACTTC,CASSYRDFPSSYEQYF
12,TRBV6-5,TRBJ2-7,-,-,TGTGCCAGCAGTTACGGGCGATACGAGCAGTACTTC,CASSYGRYEQYF
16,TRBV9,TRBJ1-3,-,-,TGTGCCAGCAGCGTAGGAGGGCCAGGCTCTGGAAACACCATATATTTT,CASSVGGPGSGNTIYF
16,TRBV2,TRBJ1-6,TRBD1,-,TGTGCCAGCAGCCAAGACAGGGGGAGGTTGAATTCACCCCTCCACTTT,CASSQDRGRLNSPLHF
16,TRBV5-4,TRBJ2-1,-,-,TGTGCCAGCAGCGGGGGCCCCTCGAGCTCCTACAATGAGCAGTTCTTC,CASSGGPSSSYNEQFF
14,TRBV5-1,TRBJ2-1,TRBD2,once,TGCGCCGGACGGACTAGCGGGGGGGCCCAGGAGCAGTTCTTC,CAGRTSGGAQEQFF
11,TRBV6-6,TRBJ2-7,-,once,TGTGCCAGCAGTTTCAGGGACGAGCAGTACTTC,CASSFRDEQYF
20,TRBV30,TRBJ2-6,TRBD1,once,TGTGCCTGGAGTGTACAGTATTCGGGACAGTCATTCCCCGGGGCCAACGTCCTGACTTTC,CAWSVQYSGQSFPGANVLTF
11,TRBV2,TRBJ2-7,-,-,TGTGCCAGCAGTGCGTACTACGAGCAGTACTTC,CASSAYYEQYF
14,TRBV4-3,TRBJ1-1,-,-,TGCGCCAGCAGCCAACATACAGAGAACACTGAAGCTTTCTTT,CASSQHTENTEAFF
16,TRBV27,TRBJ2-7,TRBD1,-,TGTGCCAGCAGTTACTTCCCGGGACAGGGGGCTCACGAGCAGTACTTC,CASSYFPGQGAHEQYF
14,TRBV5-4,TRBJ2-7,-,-,TGTGCCAGCAGCCCGCGGACAGCCCCCTACGAGCAGTACTTC,CASSPRTAPYEQYF